This T cell receptor beta chain appears in the sequencing data of a study of blood T cells in healthy people across ages. The study, taken as a whole, reports: Estimated diversity across one million T cells was deemed an underestimate.

The CDR3 is 13 residues long. Germline V CDR1 and CDR2: SGHTA, FQGTGA. Trimming stripped 5 bases from V and 0 bases from J, with 8 bases between. This clonotype was observed at least ten times. Its specificity is not known. Using a J-beta primer mix together with a sample-barcoded 5' primer, a second PCR was run for roughly 6 to 12 cycles. Each single sample gave us at least 3 million CDR3-containing paired-end reads. Via MiXCR, TCRdb re-called the 5' RACE reads, giving one row per CDR3 protein. The sample shows approximately 850,000 distinct CDR3 sequences, 55% to 70% of them seen only once. Extractions gave at least 5.5 micrograms of total RNA per sample.

The sample was blood. This sequence joins TRBV7-3 and TRBJ2-7, with D maybe TRBD1 (5 bases). The sequence was obtained from a young man in good health. The CDR3 sequence is CASSKDSSYEQYF. Written as DNA, the CDR3 is TGTGCCAGCAGCAAAGACAGCTCCTACGAGCAGTACTTC.